These 19 T cell receptor beta chains were all obtained from the same sample, sequenced in a study of T cells in localized non-small cell lung cancer. Some clones are missing from TCRdb's copy, which holds only in-frame ones; the method was immunoSEQ multiplex PCR. The sample has some 85,000 clones; 60% to 85% are singletons. The specimen comprised PBMCs, sampled before any cancer treatment. The receptors come from a man aged 35-69 years with stage II squamous cell lung carcinoma.

The V gene is TRBV4-2, the J gene TRBJ2-1; no reliable D call. With 4 bases removed from V and 4 bases from J, the gap between germline ends came to 11 bases. The germline gives CDR1 LGHNA, CDR2 YNFKEQ. There are 14 residues in the CDR3. CDR3 residues: CASSPGRDYNEQFF. In nucleotides, the CDR3 is TGTGCCAGCAGCCCAGGTCGCGATTACAATGAGCAGTTCTTC.

The chain is built from TRBV19 and TRBJ2-2, with 7 bases lining up with TRBD1. The CDR3 spans 15 residues. V lost 5 bases and J lost 2; bases outside the gene matches: 5. Germline loops: CDR1 LNHDA, CDR2 SQIVND (reference sequence). CDR3 amino acids: CASSFHRGNTGELFF. CDR3 nucleotide sequence: TGTGCCAGTAGTTTCCACAGGGGAAACACCGGGGAGCTGTTTTTT.

The chain links TRBV6-6 to TRBJ2-1; TRBD2 is a possible D gene (6 bases). The CDR3 has 14 residues. The germline gives CDR1 MNHNY, CDR2 SVGAGI (reference sequence). With 0 bases removed from V and 8 bases from J, the gap between germline ends came to 11 bases. The chain's CDR3 is CASSYSAGLHEQFF. The CDR3 nucleotides read TGTGCCAGCAGTTACTCCGCGGGGCTCCATGAGCAGTTCTTC.

The chain recombines TRBV5-1 with TRBJ2-7; TRBD2 matches at 8 bases. The germline V gene has CDR1 SGHRS and CDR2 YFSETQ. This CDR3 is built from 14 residues. The trim removed 0 bases at V and 4 bases at J, leaving 3 bases unmatched. CDR3 in amino acids: CASSLVTGGYEQYF. The CDR3 DNA is TGCGCCAGCAGCTTGGTGACGGGGGGGTACGAGCAGTACTTC.

The V gene is TRBV28, the J gene TRBJ2-5; D is unresolved. There are 12 residues in the CDR3. V was clipped by 5 bases and J by 5 bases, with 9 bases between them. Germline V gives CDR1 MDHEN, CDR2 SYDVKM. The CDR3 is CASSLSWETQYF. For the CDR3, the DNA is TGTGCCAGCAGTCTATCCTGGGAGACCCAGTACTTC. The whole variable domain, remainder taken from reference TRBV28 and TRBJ2-5, is DVKVTQSSRYLVKRTGEKVFLECVQDMDHENMFWYRQDPGLGLRLIYFSYDVKMKEKGDIPEGYSVSREKKERFSLILESASTNQTSMYLCASSLSWETQYFGPGTRLLVL.

V gene TRBV7-8 combines with J gene TRBJ1-5; weak D call: TRBD1 (5 bases). The CDR3 is 13 amino acids. The V end was cut by 2 bases, the J end by 8 bases, with 10 bases between. Per germline, CDR1 SGHVS and CDR2 FQNEAQ. This CDR3 is CASSLTIGEPQHF. CDR3 nucleotides: TGTGCCAGCAGCTTAACCATAGGGGAGCCCCAGCATTTT.

The chain carries TRBV30 and TRBJ2-1, with 8 bases identical to TRBD2. The V gene's germline CDR1 is GTSNPN and CDR2 SVGIG (reference sequence). CDR3 length equals 13 residues. J lost 7 bases, V lost 5 bases, and 7 bases had no gene match. CDR3: CAWVGLGMNEQFF. DNA for the CDR3: TGTGCCTGGGTGGGACTAGGCATGAATGAGCAGTTCTTC.

This clone has more than one count but fewer than ten. The rearrangement joins TRBV6-5 to TRBJ2-3, with 7 bases fitting TRBD2. V lost 7 bases to trimming and J lost 3 bases; unmatched junction nucleotides: 4. The CDR3 spans 13 residues. Per germline, CDR1 MNHEY and CDR2 SVGAGI. CDR3 in amino acids: CASIPGGTDTQYF. CDR3 nucleotide sequence: TGTGCCAGCATTCCCGGGGGGACAGATACGCAGTATTTT.

This rearrangement joins TRBV28 to TRBJ2-2, with TRBD2 identical over 7 bases. There are 15 residues in the CDR3. The V segment lost 2 bases and the J segment 3 bases; nucleotides outside the gene matches: 3. Germline-derived CDR1 and CDR2 are MDHEN and SYDVKM. The CDR3 coding sequence is TGTGCCAGCAGTTTAATCCGGGGGGACACCGGGGAGCTGTTTTTT. This codes for CASSLIRGDTGELFF.

The chain is built from TRBV29-1 and TRBJ2-1; D gene ambiguous. The CDR3 length is 10 residues. Germline loops: CDR1 SQVTM, CDR2 ANQGSEA. V was cut by 4 bases and J by 9 bases, with 7 bases left in between. The CDR3 spells CSVVAAEQFF. DNA for the CDR3: TGCAGCGTTGTGGCTGCTGAGCAGTTCTTC.

The V call is TRBV7-2, the J call TRBJ1-1, with D maybe TRBD1 (5 bases). This CDR3 is 15 amino acids long. CDR1 is SGHTA, CDR2 FQGNSA, per germline. Trimming took off 1 base at V and 5 bases at J, with 14 bases between the two ends. DNA for the CDR3: TGTGCCAGCAGCTTAGTAGTGGGGGAAGCGACTGAAGCTTTCTTT. Encoded protein: CASSLVVGEATEAFF. Using reference TRBV7-2 and TRBJ1-1 for the parts outside the CDR3, the full variable domain is GAGVSQSPSNKVTEKGKDVELRCDPISGHTALYWYRQSLGQGLEFLIYFQGNSAPDKSGLPSDRFSAERTGGSVSTLTIQRTQQEDSAVYLCASSLVVGEATEAFFGQGTRLTVV.

The V gene is TRBV20-1, the J gene TRBJ2-3; D gene ambiguous. V was shortened by 5 bases and J by 5 bases, with 5 bases between the two germline ends. CDR1 is DFQATT and CDR2 is SNEGSKA in the germline V gene (reference sequence). CDR3 size: 10 residues. The CDR3 here is CSALQDTQYF. The DNA of the CDR3 is TGCAGTGCTTTGCAAGATACGCAGTATTTT.

The chain combines TRBV6-5 with TRBJ1-6; D is ambiguous. Trimming cost V 6 bases and J 8 bases, with 11 bases left between them. The germline V gene encodes CDR1 MNHEY and CDR2 SVGAGI. This CDR3 contains 13 residues. The CDR3 protein is CASRRLRDSPLHF. Here the CDR3 DNA reads TGTGCCAGCAGGAGGCTTAGGGATTCACCCCTCCACTTT.

In this sample, this clone turned up many times. The chain is built from TRBV7-2 and TRBJ1-5; D is perhaps TRBD1 (5 bases). This CDR3 region has 13 residues. Germline CDR1 SGHTA, CDR2 FQGNSA. The ends were cut back, 5 bases at V and 5 bases at J, with 10 bases in the middle. The CDR3 coding sequence is TGTGCCAGCAGCCCCAGACAGTATCAGCCCCAGCATTTT. Its protein product is CASSPRQYQPQHF.

The rearrangement uses TRBV5-1 and TRBJ2-3, with TRBD2 as a possible D gene (5 bases). Looked up from germline, CDR1 is SGHRS and CDR2 is YFSETQ. V dropped 1 base and J dropped 2 bases, with 11 bases sitting between them. The CDR3 runs to 15 residues. The chain's CDR3 is CASSLNPGNTDTQYF. The CDR3 nucleotides read TGCGCCAGCAGCTTGAACCCGGGAAACACAGATACGCAGTATTTT.

J is TRBJ1-3 and V is TRBV9, with D possibly matching TRBD1 (5 bases). V gave up 4 bases and J gave up 4 bases, with 15 bases separating them. The CDR3 consists of 15 residues. Germline-derived CDR1 and CDR2 are SGDLS and YYNGEE. The CDR3 spells CASSPRTGGGNTIYF. CDR3 in DNA: TGTGCCAGCAGCCCCCGCACCGGGGGAGGAAACACCATATATTTT.

This chain connects TRBV28 to TRBJ2-1; 8 nucleotides agree with TRBD2. V lost 8 bases and J lost 2; bases outside the gene matches: 5. This CDR3 spans 14 amino acids. The V gene's germline CDR1 is MDHEN and CDR2 SYDVKM. CDR3 residues: CASVSGGAYNEQFF. CDR3 sequence (DNA): TGTGCCAGCGTATCCGGGGGGGCCTACAATGAGCAGTTCTTC.

The genes are TRBV19 and TRBJ1-1, with D possibly matching TRBD1 (6 bases). The CDR3 runs 12 residues. V shed 5 bases and J shed 4 bases, with 8 bases lying between them. The germline V gene has CDR1 LNHDA and CDR2 SQIVND (reference sequence). CDR3 region: CASSEGGTEAFF. As DNA, the CDR3 is TGTGCCAGTAGTGAAGGGGGCACTGAAGCTTTCTTT.

This rearrangement joins TRBV5-1 to TRBJ1-5; D possibly corresponds to TRBD1 (5 bases). Germline values: CDR1 SGHRS, CDR2 YFSETQ. Trimming removed 0 bases at V and 1 base at J, with 11 bases between. This CDR3 is 16 amino acids long. This CDR3 is CASSLEGGASNQPQHF. The CDR3 bases are TGCGCCAGCAGCTTGGAGGGAGGGGCGAGCAATCAGCCCCAGCATTTT. Supplemented by reference TRBV5-1 and TRBJ1-5, the full variable domain reads KAGVTQTPRYLIKTRGQQVTLSCSPISGHRSVSWYQQTPGQGLQFLFEYFSETQRNKGNFPGRFSGRQFSNSRSEMNVSTLELGDSALYLCASSLEGGASNQPQHFGDGTRLSIL.